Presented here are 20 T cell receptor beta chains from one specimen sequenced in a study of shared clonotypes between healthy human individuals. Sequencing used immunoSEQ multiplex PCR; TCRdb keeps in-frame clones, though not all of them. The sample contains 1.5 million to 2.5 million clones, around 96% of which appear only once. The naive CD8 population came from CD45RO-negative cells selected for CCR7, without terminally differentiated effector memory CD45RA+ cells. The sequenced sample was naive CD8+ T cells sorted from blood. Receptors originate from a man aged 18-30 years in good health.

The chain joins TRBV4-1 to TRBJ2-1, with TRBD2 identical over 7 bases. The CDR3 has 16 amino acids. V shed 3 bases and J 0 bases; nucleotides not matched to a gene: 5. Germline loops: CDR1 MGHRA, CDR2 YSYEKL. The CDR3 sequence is CASSHTAGYSYNEQFF. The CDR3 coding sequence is TGCGCCAGCAGCCACACAGCGGGGTACTCCTACAATGAGCAGTTCTTC.

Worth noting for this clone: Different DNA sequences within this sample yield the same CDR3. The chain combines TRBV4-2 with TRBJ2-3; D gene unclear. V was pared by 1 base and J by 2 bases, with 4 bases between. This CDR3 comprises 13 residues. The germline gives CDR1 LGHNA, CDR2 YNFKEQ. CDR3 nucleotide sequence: TGTGCCAGCAGCCAAGGAGACACAGATACGCAGTATTTT. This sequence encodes CASSQGDTDTQYF.

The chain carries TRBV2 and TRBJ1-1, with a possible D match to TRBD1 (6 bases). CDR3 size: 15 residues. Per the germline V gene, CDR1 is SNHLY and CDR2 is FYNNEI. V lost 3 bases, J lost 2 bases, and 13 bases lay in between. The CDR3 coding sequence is TGTGCCAGCAGTGATGGGGGCAGAAGAAACACTGAAGCTTTCTTT. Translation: CASSDGGRRNTEAFF. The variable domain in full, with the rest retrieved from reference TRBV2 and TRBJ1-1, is EPEVTQTPSHQVTQMGQEVILRCVPISNHLYFYWYRQILGQKVEFLVSFYNNEISEKSEIFDDQFSVERPDGSNFTLKIRSTKLEDSAMYFCASSDGGRRNTEAFFGQGTRLTVV.

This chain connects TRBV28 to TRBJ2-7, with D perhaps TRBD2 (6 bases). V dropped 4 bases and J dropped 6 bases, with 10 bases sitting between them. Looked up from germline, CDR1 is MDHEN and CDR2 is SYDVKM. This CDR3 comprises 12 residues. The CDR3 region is CASSYGGSEQYF. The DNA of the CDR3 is TGTGCCAGCAGTTACGGGGGAAGCGAGCAGTACTTC.

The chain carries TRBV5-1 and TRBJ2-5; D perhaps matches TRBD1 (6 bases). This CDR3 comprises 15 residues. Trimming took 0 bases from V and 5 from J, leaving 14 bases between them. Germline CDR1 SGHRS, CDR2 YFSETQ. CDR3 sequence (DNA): TGCGCCAGCAGCTTGGTTAGCCCCAGGGGTGAGACCCAGTACTTC. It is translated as CASSLVSPRGETQYF.

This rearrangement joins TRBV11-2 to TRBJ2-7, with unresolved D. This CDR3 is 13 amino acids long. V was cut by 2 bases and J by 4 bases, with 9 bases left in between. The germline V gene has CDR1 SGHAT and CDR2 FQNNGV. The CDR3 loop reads CASSLLLYYEQYF. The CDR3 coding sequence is TGTGCCAGCAGCTTATTACTTTATTACGAGCAGTACTTC.

As DNA, the CDR3 is TGTGCCAGCGGAGACAGTTTAGAGGGTACTGAAGCTTTCTTT. Protein sequence: CASGDSLEGTEAFF. The chain employs TRBV28 and TRBJ1-1, with D perhaps TRBD1 (5 bases). This CDR3 is 14 amino acids long. The ends were cut back, 8 bases at V and 5 bases at J, with 18 bases in the middle. Germline CDR1 is MDHEN and CDR2 is SYDVKM.

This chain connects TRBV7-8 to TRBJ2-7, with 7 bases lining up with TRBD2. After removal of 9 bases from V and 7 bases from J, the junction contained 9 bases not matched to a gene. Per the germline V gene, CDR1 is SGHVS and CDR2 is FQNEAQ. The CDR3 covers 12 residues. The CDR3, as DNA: TGTGCCAGTCTTTCTAGCGGAACAGAGCAGTACTTC. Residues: CASLSSGTEQYF.

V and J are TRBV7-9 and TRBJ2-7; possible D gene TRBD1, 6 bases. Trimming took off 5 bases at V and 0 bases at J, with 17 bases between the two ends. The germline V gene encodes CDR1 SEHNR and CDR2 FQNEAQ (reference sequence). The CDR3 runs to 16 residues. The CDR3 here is CASSPGDPPSSYEQYF. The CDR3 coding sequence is TGTGCCAGCAGCCCAGGGGACCCTCCCTCCTCCTACGAGCAGTACTTC.

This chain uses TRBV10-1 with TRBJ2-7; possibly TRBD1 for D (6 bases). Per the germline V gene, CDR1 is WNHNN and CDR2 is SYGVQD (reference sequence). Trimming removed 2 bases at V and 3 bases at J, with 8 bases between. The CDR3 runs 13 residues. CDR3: CASSEVQGYEQYF. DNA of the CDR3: TGCGCCAGCAGTGAGGTACAGGGCTACGAGCAGTACTTC.

CDR3: CARSSEDRSSYNEQFF. CDR3 nucleotide sequence: TGTGCCAGAAGCTCTGAGGACAGGAGCTCCTACAATGAGCAGTTCTTC. V gene TRBV5-3 combines with J gene TRBJ2-1, with 7 nucleotides matching TRBD1. TRBV5-3 is an ORF, with its function uncertain. The CDR3 runs to 16 residues. With V trimmed by 3 bases and J by 0 bases, 6 bases remained unmatched.

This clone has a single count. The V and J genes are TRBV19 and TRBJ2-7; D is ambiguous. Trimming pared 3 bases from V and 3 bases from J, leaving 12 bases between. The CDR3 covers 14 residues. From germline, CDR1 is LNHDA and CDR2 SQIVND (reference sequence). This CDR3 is CASSINGADYEQYF. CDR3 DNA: TGTGCCAGTAGTATCAATGGTGCCGACTACGAGCAGTACTTC.

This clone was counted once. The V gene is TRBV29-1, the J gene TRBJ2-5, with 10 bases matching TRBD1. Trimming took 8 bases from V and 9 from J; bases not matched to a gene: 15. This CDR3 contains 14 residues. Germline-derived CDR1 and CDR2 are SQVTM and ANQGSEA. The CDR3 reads CSLPTGGATSAQYF. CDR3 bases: TGCAGCCTACCGACAGGGGGCGCCACGTCGGCCCAGTACTTC.

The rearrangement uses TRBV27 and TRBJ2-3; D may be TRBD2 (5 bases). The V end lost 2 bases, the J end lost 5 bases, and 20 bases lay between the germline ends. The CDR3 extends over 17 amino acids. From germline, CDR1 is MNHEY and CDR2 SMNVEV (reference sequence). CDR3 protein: CASSLARDWGVRDTQYF. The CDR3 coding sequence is TGTGCCAGCAGTTTAGCGAGGGATTGGGGAGTTAGAGATACGCAGTATTTT.

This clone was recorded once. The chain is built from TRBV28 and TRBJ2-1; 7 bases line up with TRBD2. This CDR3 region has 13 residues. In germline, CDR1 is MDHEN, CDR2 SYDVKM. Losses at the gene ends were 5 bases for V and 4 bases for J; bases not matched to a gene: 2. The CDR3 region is CASSASGYNEQFF. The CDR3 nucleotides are TGTGCCAGCAGTGCTAGCGGATACAATGAGCAGTTCTTC.

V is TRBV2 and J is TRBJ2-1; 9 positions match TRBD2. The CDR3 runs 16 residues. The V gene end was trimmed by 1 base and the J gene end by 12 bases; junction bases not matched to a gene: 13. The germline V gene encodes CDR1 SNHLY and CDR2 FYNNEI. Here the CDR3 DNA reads TGTGCCAGCAGTGAAGGGCTTGCGCGGGAGGGCCGAATGCAGTTCTTC. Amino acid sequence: CASSEGLAREGRMQFF. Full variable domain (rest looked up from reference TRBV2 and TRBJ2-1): EPEVTQTPSHQVTQMGQEVILRCVPISNHLYFYWYRQILGQKVEFLVSFYNNEISEKSEIFDDQFSVERPDGSNFTLKIRSTKLEDSAMYFCASSEGLAREGRMQFFGPGTRLTVL.

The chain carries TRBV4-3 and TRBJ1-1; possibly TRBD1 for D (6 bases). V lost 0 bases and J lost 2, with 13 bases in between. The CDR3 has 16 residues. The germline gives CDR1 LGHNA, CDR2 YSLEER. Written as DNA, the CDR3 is TGCGCCAGCAGCCAAGATTCAGAGGGACAAAACACTGAAGCTTTCTTT. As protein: CASSQDSEGQNTEAFF.

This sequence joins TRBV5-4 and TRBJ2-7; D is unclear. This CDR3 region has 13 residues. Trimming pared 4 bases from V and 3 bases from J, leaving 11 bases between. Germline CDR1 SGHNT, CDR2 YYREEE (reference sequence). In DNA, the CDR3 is TGTGCCAGCAGCCGACCCGGGTACTACGAGCAGTACTTC. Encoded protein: CASSRPGYYEQYF. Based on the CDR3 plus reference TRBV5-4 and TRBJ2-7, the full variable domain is ETGVTQSPTHLIKTRGQQVTLRCSSQSGHNTVSWYQQALGQGPQFIFQYYREEENGRGNFPPRFSGLQFPNYSSELNVNALELDDSALYLCASSRPGYYEQYFGPGTRLTVT.

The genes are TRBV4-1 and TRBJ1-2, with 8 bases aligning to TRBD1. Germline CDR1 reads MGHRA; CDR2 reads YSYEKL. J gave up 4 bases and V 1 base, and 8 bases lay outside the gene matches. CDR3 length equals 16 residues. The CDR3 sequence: CASSQVLTGVVYGYTF. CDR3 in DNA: TGCGCCAGCAGCCAAGTCCTGACAGGGGTCGTCTATGGCTACACCTTC.

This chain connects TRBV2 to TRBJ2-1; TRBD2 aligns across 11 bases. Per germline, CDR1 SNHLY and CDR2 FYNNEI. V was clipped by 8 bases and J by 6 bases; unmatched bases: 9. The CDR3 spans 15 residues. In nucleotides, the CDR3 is TGTGCCAGCCATTCCCTAGCGGGGGGCCTCAATGAGCAGTTCTTC. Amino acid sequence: CASHSLAGGLNEQFF.